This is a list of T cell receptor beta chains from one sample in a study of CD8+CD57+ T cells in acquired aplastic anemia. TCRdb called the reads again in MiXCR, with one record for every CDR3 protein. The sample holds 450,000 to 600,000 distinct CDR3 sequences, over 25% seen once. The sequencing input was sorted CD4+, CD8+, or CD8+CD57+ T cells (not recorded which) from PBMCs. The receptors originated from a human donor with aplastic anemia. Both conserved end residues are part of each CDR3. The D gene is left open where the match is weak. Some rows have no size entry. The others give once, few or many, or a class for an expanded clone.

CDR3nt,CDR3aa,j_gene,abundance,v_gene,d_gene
TGTGCCAGTAGTCGACTAGCGGGAGTAAGTGAGCAGTTCTTC,CASSRLAGVSEQFF,TRBJ2-1,few,TRBV19,TRBD2
TGTGCCAGCAGCGTCCGCACAGATACGCAGTATTTT,CASSVRTDTQYF,TRBJ2-3,many,TRBV9,NA
TGCAGTGCTAGAGATTCAGCCAGAATCCTCTATGGCTACACCTTC,CSARDSARILYGYTF,TRBJ1-2,many,TRBV20-1,NA
TGTGCCAGCAACGGCCAGGAGATCGAGTATGGCTACACCTTC,CASNGQEIEYGYTF,TRBJ1-2,NA,TRBV2,NA
TGTGCCAGTCCCGGGACAGTATTCTACGAGCAGTACTTC,CASPGTVFYEQYF,TRBJ2-7,NA,TRBV2,TRBD1
TGTGCCTGGAGTGCAGTTGGACAGGGCGGCAATCAGCCCCAGCATTTT,CAWSAVGQGGNQPQHF,TRBJ1-5,NA,TRBV4-2,TRBD1
TGCAGTGCTGACGACGGGACTAGCGGTGTGGAGACCCAGTACTTC,CSADDGTSGVETQYF,TRBJ2-5,few,TRBV20-1,TRBD2
TGCAGCGTTGAAACGGCGGGGGAGACCCAGTACTTC,CSVETAGETQYF,TRBJ2-5,once,TRBV29-1,NA
TGCAGTGCTAGACTAGCGGGAGTCTACGAGCAGTACTTC,CSARLAGVYEQYF,TRBJ2-7,many,TRBV20-1,TRBD2
TGTGCCAGCAGCTTTTCACCGAGCTCCTACGAGCAGTACTTC,CASSFSPSSYEQYF,TRBJ2-7,NA,TRBV5-6,NA
TGCAGTGCTACAGGACAGGGAAATAATTCACCCCTCCACTTT,CSATGQGNNSPLHF,TRBJ1-6,many,TRBV20-1,TRBD1
TGTGCCAGCAGCCAAGGTCCCGGGACAGCTAATTCACCCCTCCACTTT,CASSQGPGTANSPLHF,TRBJ1-6,few,TRBV3-1,TRBD1
TGTGCCAGCAGCCCGGACAGGGGGCTCGGCTACACCTTC,CASSPDRGLGYTF,TRBJ1-2,many,TRBV7-6,TRBD1
TGTGCCAGTAGTAGCCGACAGGGGTCGAATCAGCCCCAGCATTTT,CASSSRQGSNQPQHF,TRBJ1-5,many,TRBV19,TRBD1
TGCAGTGCTAGAATGACGGGAGGGGTAGAGACCCAGTACTTC,CSARMTGGVETQYF,TRBJ2-5,NA,TRBV20-1,TRBD2
TGCGCCAGCAGTGATCAGGGGCGAGAGACCCAGTACTTC,CASSDQGRETQYF,TRBJ2-5,many,TRBV10-1,NA
TGTGCCACCAGTGATGGACAGGACTTTTACAATGAGCAGTTCTTC,CATSDGQDFYNEQFF,TRBJ2-1,many,TRBV24-1,TRBD1
TGTGCCAGCAGCCCCGGCTCAGGGGCTGGAAACACCATATATTTT,CASSPGSGAGNTIYF,TRBJ1-3,few,TRBV14,NA
TGTGCCACCAGTAACACAGGGGGCACAGATACGCAGTATTTT,CATSNTGGTDTQYF,TRBJ2-3,many,TRBV24-1,TRBD1
TGTGCCAGCAGTTTAGGTCTAGCGTCAGATACGCAGTATTTT,CASSLGLASDTQYF,TRBJ2-3,few,TRBV27,NA
TGTGCCAGTAGTCGGGCAGGGCGGGATGGCTACACCTTC,CASSRAGRDGYTF,TRBJ1-2,NA,TRBV19,NA
TGTGCCAGTAGTATCCGGGAGAACACTGAAGCTTTCTTT,CASSIRENTEAFF,TRBJ1-1,many,TRBV19,NA
TGCGCCAGCAGCCAAGGTTTCGGGGGAAGGACCTACGAGCAGTACTTC,CASSQGFGGRTYEQYF,TRBJ2-7,few,TRBV4-1,NA
TGCGCCAGCAGCGTTAAAGAGACCCAGTACTTC,CASSVKETQYF,TRBJ2-5,NA,TRBV5-1,NA
TGCAGTGCCCTGTCGGACACGACTTACGAGCAGTACTTC,CSALSDTTYEQYF,TRBJ2-7,many,TRBV20-1,NA
TGTGCCAGCAGTTTATCAGGGGCGGTCGGCTACACCTTC,CASSLSGAVGYTF,TRBJ1-2,NA,TRBV28,NA
TGTGCCAGCAGTGAAGCCGCACCTGGAAACACCATATATTTT,CASSEAAPGNTIYF,TRBJ1-3,few,TRBV6-1,NA
TGTGCCAGCGGAACGTCATACTCCTACGAGCAGTACTTC,CASGTSYSYEQYF,TRBJ2-7,few,TRBV12-3/TRBV12-4,NA
TGTGCCAGCAGCTTCCGGGACGGAATAGGATGGGTTGGTCCACCCCTCCACTTT,CASSFRDGIGWVGPPLHF,TRBJ1-6,NA,TRBV11-1,NA
TGTGCCAGCAGCGACAGGGTAGCCGGCTACACCTTC,CASSDRVAGYTF,TRBJ1-2,many,TRBV6-5,TRBD1
TGTGCCAGTACTATACAGGGAGTCACTGAAGCTTTCTTT,CASTIQGVTEAFF,TRBJ1-1,many,TRBV19,NA
TGTGCCAGCAGCTACCGGGCGTCTAACACTGAAGCTTTCTTT,CASSYRASNTEAFF,TRBJ1-1,NA,TRBV7-8,NA
TGCGCCAGCAGCTCCAAAGGGGGGGGACGGAACACTGAAGCTTTCTTT,CASSSKGGGRNTEAFF,TRBJ1-1,few,TRBV5-1,NA
TGTGCTAGCAGCTGGCCCGGGGGCTACAATGAGCAGTTCTTC,CASSWPGGYNEQFF,TRBJ2-1,NA,TRBV7-7,NA
TGCAGTGCTAGCGATCCACTCGACAATGAGCAGTTCTTC,CSASDPLDNEQFF,TRBJ2-1,NA,TRBV20-1,NA
TGTGCCACCAGCAGAGATAGACTCGCGGAGACCCAGTACTTC,CATSRDRLAETQYF,TRBJ2-5,few,TRBV15,NA
TGTGCCAGCAGTCCCGTTGCAGGGTACGAGCAGTACTTC,CASSPVAGYEQYF,TRBJ2-7,few,TRBV6-1,NA
TGTGCCAGCAGTGGTAAGATCGGGACAGGGGGCCCATATATAGGCAATCAGCCCCAGCATTTT,CASSGKIGTGGPYIGNQPQHF,TRBJ1-5,NA,TRBV2,TRBD1
TGTGCCAGCATCGGACAGGGCGGGGGAGACTCTGGAAACACCATATATTTT,CASIGQGGGDSGNTIYF,TRBJ1-3,few,TRBV6-1,TRBD1
TGTGCCAGCAGATCTTCCGGGGGCAATGAGCAGTTCTTC,CASRSSGGNEQFF,TRBJ2-1,many,TRBV25-1,NA
TGTGCCAGCAGAACCGGGACTAGCGCCGACTACGAGCAGTACTTC,CASRTGTSADYEQYF,TRBJ2-7,many,TRBV12-3/TRBV12-4,TRBD2
TGCAGTGCTCCTACTAGAGGAGGGGCCAACGTCCTGACTTTC,CSAPTRGGANVLTF,TRBJ2-6,many,TRBV20-1,NA
TGTGCCAGCAGGACCGGGGCCTCCACAGATACGCAGTATTTT,CASRTGASTDTQYF,TRBJ2-3,many,TRBV2,NA
TGTGCCATCAGTGAGACAGGGTGGGGCACCGGGGAGCTGTTTTTT,CAISETGWGTGELFF,TRBJ2-2,many,TRBV10-3,NA